This note documents a single T cell receptor beta chain sequence. Its antigen is unidentified. The data belong to a study of T cell clonotyping in hematopoietic cell transplantation. CDR1 and CDR2 (germline): SGHVS, FQNEAQ. The CDR3 runs 16 residues. Trimming cost V 10 bases and J 0 bases, with 19 bases left between them. TCRdb's table, derived via immunoSEQ multiplex PCR, lists solely in-frame clones and lacks some. Among more than 40,000 clones listed, about 95% were seen once. Study-level results: Few recipient clonotypes overlapped donors; over 97% were de novo at given depth.

The TCR comes from a young man in good health. Some clones in this sample may be carry-over from other donors' samples. Material for sequencing was peripheral blood mononuclear cells. The chain links TRBV7-8 to TRBJ1-5, with D perhaps TRBD1 (5 bases). The chain's CDR3 is CATEFSGKTSNQPQHF. CDR3 DNA: TGTGCCACCGAGTTCTCAGGGAAGACTAGCAATCAGCCCCAGCATTTT.